One and the same sample provided the 10 T cell receptor beta chains below, sequenced in a study of T cell responses to AZD1222 COVID-19 vaccine. TCRdb's copy holds only in-frame clones and misses some; the assay was immunoSEQ multiplex PCR. Among around 92,000 clones listed, about nine tenths were seen once. Sequencing was performed on peripheral blood, taken on day 0 of AZD1222 vaccination. These TCRs come from an adult in good health.

The count of this clone is one. V and J are TRBV7-9 and TRBJ1-4; D possibly corresponds to TRBD1 (5 bases). Trimming took off 5 bases at V and 8 bases at J, with 24 bases between the two ends. CDR3 size: 17 residues. Germline assignment: CDR1 SEHNR and CDR2 FQNEAQ (reference sequence). DNA of the CDR3: TGTGCCAGCAGCCTCGGACAAGTATGGAGCGAGGCGGAAAAACTGTTTTTT. Translated, it gives CASSLGQVWSEAEKLFF. Full variable domain (rest looked up from reference TRBV7-9 and TRBJ1-4): DTGVSQNPRHKITKRGQNVTFRCDPISEHNRLYWYRQTLGQGPEFLTYFQNEAQLEKSRLLSDRFSAERPKGSFSTLEIQRTEQGDSAMYLCASSLGQVWSEAEKLFFGSGTQLSVL.

V gene TRBV21-1 combines with J gene TRBJ2-1; the DNA was not compared with TRBD2, the D call given in the table. TRBV21-1 is designated a pseudogene. The CDR3 totals 20 residues. For the CDR3, the DNA is TGTGCCAGCAGCAAAGGGACTAGCGGGAGAAGGTCCAAATCCTACAATGAGCAGTTCTTC. This encodes CASSKGTSGRRSKSYNEQFF.

This rearrangement joins TRBV18 to TRBJ2-7; 10 positions agree with TRBD2. Trimming took 4 bases from V and 0 from J; bases not matched to a gene: 6. The germline CDR1 and CDR2 sequences are KGHSH and LQKENI. The CDR3 covers 16 residues. CDR3 sequence reads: CASSLQTSGISYEQYF. CDR3 bases: TGTGCCAGCTCACTACAAACTAGCGGGATCTCCTACGAGCAGTACTTC.

V is TRBV28 and J is TRBJ1-4, with D possibly being TRBD1 (5 bases). Trimming removed 2 bases at V and 8 bases at J, with 12 bases between. Germline CDR1 reads MDHEN; CDR2 reads SYDVKM. CDR3 length: 14 residues. DNA of the CDR3: TGTGCCAGCAGTTTAGGCAGGGTAGGGGAAAAACTGTTTTTT. Protein product: CASSLGRVGEKLFF.

CDR3 amino acids: CASSRTRTEAFF. CDR3 in DNA: TGCGCCAGCAGCCGAACCAGGACTGAAGCTTTCTTT. The V and J genes are TRBV5-1 and TRBJ1-1; no clear D. Trimming removed 4 bases at V and 5 bases at J, with 9 bases between. Per the germline V gene, CDR1 is SGHRS and CDR2 is YFSETQ. The CDR3 consists of 12 residues.

V usage is TRBV3-1 (or the pseudogene TRBV3-2) and J usage is TRBJ2-3; no reliable D call. Germline V gives CDR1 LGHDT, CDR2 YNNKEL (reference sequence). This CDR3 region has 16 residues. The ends were cut back, 0 bases at V and 1 base at J, with 11 bases in the middle. CDR3 sequence reads: CASSQDFRARTDTQYF. Here the CDR3 DNA reads TGTGCCAGCAGCCAAGATTTCCGGGCCCGCACAGATACGCAGTATTTT.

This sequence joins TRBV6-5 and TRBJ1-5, with D possibly matching TRBD1 (5 bases). The ends were cut back, 2 bases at V and 6 bases at J, with 8 bases in the middle. Germline CDR1 reads MNHEY; CDR2 reads SVGAGI. CDR3 length: 13 residues. The CDR3: CASSYGGGQPQHF. CDR3 in DNA: TGTGCCAGCAGTTACGGGGGGGGTCAGCCCCAGCATTTT.

V usage is TRBV29-1 and J usage is TRBJ2-7; D gene uncertain. Trimming stripped 4 bases from V and 0 bases from J, with 7 bases between. Germline loops: CDR1 SQVTM, CDR2 ANQGSEA. The CDR3 sequence is 12 residues long. CDR3 coding DNA: TGCAGCGTTGCCTTCGTCTCCTACGAGCAGTACTTC. Translation: CSVAFVSYEQYF.

V and J are TRBV4-2 and TRBJ2-5, with 11 positions matching TRBD2. V shed 0 bases and J 2 bases; nucleotides not matched to a gene: 2. The CDR3 is 16 amino acids. Per the germline V gene, CDR1 is LGHNA and CDR2 is YNFKEQ. The CDR3 spells CASSQEGTSGQETQYF. CDR3 nucleotide sequence: TGTGCCAGCAGCCAAGAAGGGACTAGCGGTCAAGAGACCCAGTACTTC.

The chain couples TRBV5-5 to TRBJ1-5; D not resolved. The ends were cut back, 0 bases at V and 2 bases at J, with 9 bases in the middle. This CDR3 is built from 15 residues. Germline V gives CDR1 SGHKS, CDR2 YYEKEE (reference sequence). In DNA form, the CDR3 reads TGTGCCAGCAGCTTGGAAAACAGAGGCAATCAGCCCCAGCATTTT. Its translation is CASSLENRGNQPQHF.